What follows are 9 T cell receptor beta chains derived from one specimen sequenced in a study of CXCR3-negative and CXCR3-positive naive CD8 T cells. Overall study findings and caveats: CXCR3-positive naive cells had TRB CDR3s that were more hydrophobic than CXCR3-negative naive cells had.

Which antigens these TCRs recognize remains unknown. UMI-labeled TRB cDNA libraries were prepared by 5' RACE. One entry per CDR3 protein, without DNA, is what TCRdb gives after re-calling the 5' RACE reads. The sample holds about 140,000 distinct CDR3 sequences. The material sequenced was naive CXCR3+ CD8+ T cells from blood. The subset here: CD45RO-CCR7+CD27+CD95- naive CD8+ T cells expressing CXCR3 (TNR3+). All receptors come from a human donor in good health. Some clones in this sample may be carry-over from other donors' samples.

The rearrangement uses TRBV7-2 and TRBJ1-6. Germline V lookup: CDR1 SGHTA, CDR2 FQGNSA. CDR3 length equals 14 residues. CDR3: CASSPSGASGSLHF.

This chain joins TRBV6-5 and TRBJ2-2. The CDR3 spans 16 residues. CDR1 and CDR2 (germline): MNHEY, SVGAGI. CDR3 protein: CASSYSMGTNTGELFF.

This rearrangement joins TRBV19 to TRBJ2-1. CDR3 length: 13 residues. Per germline, CDR1 LNHDA and CDR2 SQIVND (reference sequence). The chain's CDR3 is CASSYGSYNEQFF.

The chain combines TRBV20-1 with TRBJ2-1; without DNA, the TCRdb call of TRBD2 cannot be checked. CDR1 is DFQATT and CDR2 is SNEGSKA in the germline V gene (reference sequence). CDR3 length equals 18 residues. The CDR3 protein is CSARDLRLAGTSGNEQFF.

V gene TRBV14 combines with J gene TRBJ1-6. Germline V gene sequence: CDR1 SGHDN, CDR2 FVKESK. The CDR3 has 14 residues. The CDR3 region is CASSQLTRYSPLHF.

The genes are TRBV29-1 and TRBJ2-7; absent DNA, TCRdb's TRBD1 call cannot be checked. Germline V gene sequence: CDR1 SQVTM, CDR2 ANQGSEA. CDR3 length equals 14 residues. The CDR3 is CSVPRRGETYEQYF.

The chain carries TRBV11-2 and TRBJ2-2; the TCRdb call, TRBD1, lacks DNA for checking. Germline CDR1 and CDR2: SGHAT and FQNNGV. The length of the CDR3 is 11 residues. CDR3 amino acids: CASWGAGELFF.

The chain joins TRBV12-3 or TRBV12-4 to TRBJ2-2. This CDR3 contains 12 residues. The CDR3 region is CASSLIFGELFF.

This sequence joins TRBV7-3 and TRBJ2-5; TCRdb gives TRBD2 as the D gene, but with no DNA this cannot be confirmed. The CDR3 consists of 12 residues. Germline V CDR1 and CDR2: SGHTA, FQGTGA. CDR3 sequence reads: CASSDLEGTQYF.